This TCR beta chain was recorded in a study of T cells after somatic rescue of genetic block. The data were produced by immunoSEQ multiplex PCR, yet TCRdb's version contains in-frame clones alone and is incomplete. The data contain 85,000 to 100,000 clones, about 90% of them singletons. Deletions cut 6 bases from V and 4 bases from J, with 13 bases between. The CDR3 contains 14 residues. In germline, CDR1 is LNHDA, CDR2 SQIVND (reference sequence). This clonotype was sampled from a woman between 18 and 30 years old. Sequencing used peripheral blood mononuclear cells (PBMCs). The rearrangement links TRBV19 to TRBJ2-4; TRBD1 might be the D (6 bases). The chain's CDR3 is CASSPPGQKNIQYF. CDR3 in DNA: TGTGCCAGTAGCCCACCCGGACAGAAAAACATTCAGTACTTC. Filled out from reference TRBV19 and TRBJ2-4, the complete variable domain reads DGGITQSPKYLFRKEGQNVTLSCEQNLNHDAMYWYRQDPGQGLRLIYYSQIVNDFQKGDIAEGYSVSREKKESFPLTVTSAQKNPTAFYLCASSPPGQKNIQYFGAGTRLSVL.